The 7 T cell receptor beta chains listed next were all sequenced from one sample in a study of T cell responses to AZD1222 COVID-19 vaccine. The assay was immunoSEQ multiplex PCR, and TCRdb's table has in-frame clones only and misses some. This sample has 100,000 to 150,000 clones, with approximately 90% found just once. The sample here was peripheral blood, taken 28 days after the second AZD1222 dose. All receptors derive from an adult who received the AZD1222 COVID-19 vaccine.

V and J are TRBV5-4 and TRBJ2-1, with D possibly being TRBD2 (5 bases). This CDR3 region has 15 residues. V was trimmed by 4 bases and J by 0 bases, leaving 11 bases between them. Germline CDR1 reads SGHNT; CDR2 reads YYREEE (reference sequence). As DNA, the CDR3 is TGTGCCAGCAGCAGAGGGATTCCCTCCTACAATGAGCAGTTCTTC. Residues: CASSRGIPSYNEQFF.

The chain recombines TRBV6-5 with TRBJ1-2, with 8 bases matching TRBD1. This CDR3 comprises 13 residues. Trimming took 5 bases from V and 8 from J; bases not matched to a gene: 7. CDR1 MNHEY and CDR2 SVGAGI come from the germline V gene. CDR3 loop: CASSKDREYGYTF. DNA for the CDR3: TGTGCCAGCAGTAAGGACAGGGAATACGGCTACACCTTC.

This rearrangement joins TRBV12-5 to TRBJ2-1; D may be TRBD1 or TRBD2 (5 bases each). V was trimmed by 3 bases and J by 7 bases, leaving 19 bases between them. The germline CDR1 and CDR2 sequences are LGHNT and FRNRAP. The CDR3 sequence is 16 residues long. CDR3 sequence reads: CASGFWPGTPWNEQFF. The CDR3 region has the DNA TGTGCTAGTGGTTTCTGGCCCGGGACCCCTTGGAATGAGCAGTTCTTC.

The chain couples TRBV6-2 or TRBV6-3 to TRBJ2-7; D tentatively fits TRBD1 or TRBD2 (5 bases each). V lost 5 bases and J lost 12, with 26 bases in between. The CDR3 runs to 15 residues. The germline CDR1 and CDR2 sequences are MNHEY and SVGEGT. The CDR3 here is CASSRLSGAPRFRYF. The CDR3, as DNA: TGTGCCAGCAGTAGACTTTCCGGGGCTCCAAGGTTTCGGTACTTC.

This chain links TRBV27 with TRBJ1-6; maybe TRBD1 (6 bases). This CDR3 is built from 14 residues. V was shortened by 8 bases and J by 10 bases, with 18 bases between the two germline ends. Germline CDR1 and CDR2: MNHEY and SMNVEV (reference sequence). This CDR3 reads CASQDRHVASPLHF. DNA for the CDR3: TGTGCCAGCCAAGACAGGCACGTGGCCTCACCCCTCCACTTT.

The chain uses TRBV7-9 and TRBJ2-2, with D unresolved. Germline lookup yields CDR1 SEHNR and CDR2 FQNEAQ (reference sequence). CDR3 length: 16 amino acids. The V end was cut by 2 bases, the J end by 0 bases, with 10 bases between. CDR3 coding DNA: TGTGCCAGCAGCTTATCGGCCGGAACGAACACCGGGGAGCTGTTTTTT. Its protein product is CASSLSAGTNTGELFF.

V gene TRBV19 combines with J gene TRBJ2-5; TRBD2 aligns across 9 bases. The CDR3 spans 15 residues. Per the germline V gene, CDR1 is LNHDA and CDR2 is SQIVND (reference sequence). Trimming cost V 3 bases and J 6 bases; bases outside gene matches: 8. CDR3 region: CASSIGGLAMKTQYF. The CDR3 nucleotides read TGTGCCAGTAGTATCGGGGGACTAGCTATGAAGACCCAGTACTTC.